This record concerns one T cell receptor beta chain sequence. Since no conserved phenylalanine or tryptophan closes the CDR3, a read error is the likely cause. This sample's RNA came from whole unsorted tissue. The normal lung tissue was taken more than 3 cm from the tumor edge. CDR1 SQVTM and CDR2 ANQGSEA come from the germline V gene. CDR3 length: 12 amino acids. The library came from three nested PCR rounds adapted from ARM-PCR protocols. MiXCR, applied by TCRdb to the multiplex PCR reads, yields one record per CDR3 protein. This table has about 90,000 distinct CDR3 sequences, more than 75% appearing once. This record comes from a study of tumor and adjacent non-tumor tissue in lung cancer. Study context: Each sample yielded a few million productive TCRbeta reads on average.

Specimen: distant non-tumor lung tissue. The source is a woman aged 50 to 60 with non-small cell lung cancer. V is TRBV29-1 and J is TRBJ2-3; D is unresolved. CDR3 sequence: CSALACTDTQYL. CDR3 nucleotides: TGCAGCGCTTTAGCATGCACAGATACACAGTATCTT.